This TCR beta chain was identified in a study of response to subunit inactivated influenza vaccine. The CDR3 is 14 amino acids. CDR1 SQVTM and CDR2 ANQGSEA come from the germline V gene. V was clipped by 5 bases and J by 2 bases, with 15 bases between them. This clonotype was detected only a few times. TCRdb recomputed calls from the RT-PCR reads with MiXCR, one row per CDR3 protein. The sample lists around 320,000 distinct CDR3 sequences, approximately 20% seen once, with over 9% in the top ten. The input for sequencing was PBMCs from blood, taken 21 months after vaccination. The receptor was derived from a man between 50 and 69 years old who received an inactivated influenza vaccine. V usage is TRBV29-1 and J usage is TRBJ2-5; maybe TRBD1 (5 bases). CDR3 protein: CSVRESGFQETQYF. The CDR3 DNA sequence: TGCAGCGTTCGCGAGTCAGGGTTTCAAGAGACCCAGTACTTC. Using reference TRBV29-1 and TRBJ2-5 for the parts outside the CDR3, the full variable domain is SAVISQKPSRDICQRGTSLTIQCQVDSQVTMMFWYRQQPGQSLTLIATANQGSEATYESGFVIDKFPISRPNLTFSTLTVSNMSPEDSSIYLCSVRESGFQETQYFGPGTRLLVL.